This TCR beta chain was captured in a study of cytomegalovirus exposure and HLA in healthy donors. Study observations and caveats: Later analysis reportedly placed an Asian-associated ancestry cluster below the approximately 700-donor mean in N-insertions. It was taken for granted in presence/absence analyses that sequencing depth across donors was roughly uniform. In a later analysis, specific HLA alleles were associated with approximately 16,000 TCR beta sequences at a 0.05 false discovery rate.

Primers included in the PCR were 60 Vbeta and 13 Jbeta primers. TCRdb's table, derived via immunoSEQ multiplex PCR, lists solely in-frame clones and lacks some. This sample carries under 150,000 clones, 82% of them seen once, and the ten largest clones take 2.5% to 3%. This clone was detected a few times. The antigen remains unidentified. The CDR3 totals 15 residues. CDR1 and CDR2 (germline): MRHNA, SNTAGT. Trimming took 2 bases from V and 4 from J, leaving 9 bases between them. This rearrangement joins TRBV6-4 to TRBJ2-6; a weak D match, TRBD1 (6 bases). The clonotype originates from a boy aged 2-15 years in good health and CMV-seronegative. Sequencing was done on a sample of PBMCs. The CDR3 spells CASSDPGTGANVLTF. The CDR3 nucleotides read TGTGCCAGCAGTGACCCCGGGACAGGGGCCAACGTCCTGACTTTC.